What follows describes a single T cell receptor beta chain. Antigen specificity is unknown. This specimen belongs to a study of cytomegalovirus exposure and HLA in healthy donors. Study-wide findings and caveats: For cytomegalovirus status, the classifier reportedly gave diagnoses with high specificity and sensitivity.

The ends lost 5 bases at V and 2 bases at J; junction bases unmatched: 8. Germline CDR1 and CDR2: MNHEY and SMNVEV (reference sequence). This CDR3 is 15 amino acids long. PCR amplification relied on 60 Vbeta primers (plus 13 Jbeta primers). Data came from immunoSEQ multiplex PCR; TCRdb stores just in-frame clones and leaves some out. The repertoire holds approximately 170,000 clones, with roughly four fifths as singletons. Sequenced input: PBMCs. The chain has TRBV27 and TRBJ1-2, with 7 bases aligning to TRBD1. The sequence derives from a woman aged 30 to 39 in good health and CMV-seropositive. The CDR3 protein is CASSPLTGINYGYTF. CDR3 DNA sequence: TGTGCCAGCAGTCCCCTGACAGGGATCAACTATGGCTACACCTTC.